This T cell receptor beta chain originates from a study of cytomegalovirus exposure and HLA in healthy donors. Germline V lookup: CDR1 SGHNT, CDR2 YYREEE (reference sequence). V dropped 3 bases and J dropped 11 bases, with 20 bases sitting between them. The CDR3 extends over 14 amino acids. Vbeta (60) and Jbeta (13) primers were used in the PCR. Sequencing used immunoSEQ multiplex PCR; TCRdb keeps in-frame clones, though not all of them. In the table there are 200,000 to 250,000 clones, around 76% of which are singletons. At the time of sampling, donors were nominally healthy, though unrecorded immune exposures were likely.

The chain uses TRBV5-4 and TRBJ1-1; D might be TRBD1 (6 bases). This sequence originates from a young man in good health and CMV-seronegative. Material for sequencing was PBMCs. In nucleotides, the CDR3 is TGTGCCAGCAGCTCAGCCACGTACAGGGTAGGGGCTTTCTTT. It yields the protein CASSSATYRVGAFF.